This TCR beta chain was obtained from a study of shared clonotypes between healthy human individuals. About the study: The donors, a couple of women and a few men, were aged 18 to 49. Per-donor plates numbered three CD4 naive, three CD4 memory, two CD8 naive and one CD8 memory.

Produced via immunoSEQ multiplex PCR; TCRdb's table is partial and in-frame only. The data contain about 1.5 million clones, approximately 98% of them singletons. Germline V gene sequence: CDR1 SEHNR, CDR2 FQNEAQ (reference sequence). The V end lost 1 base, the J end lost 4 bases, and 19 bases lay between the germline ends. The CDR3 is 18 amino acids. Sequencing was done on a sample of naive CD4+ T cells sorted from blood. Subset indicated: CD45RA+ positively selected. This TCR came from a man aged 25 to 45 in good health. The chain carries TRBV7-9 and TRBJ2-2; D uncertain. CDR3 sequence reads: CASSLGGQVSAPTGELFF. CDR3 bases: TGTGCCAGCAGCTTAGGTGGGCAGGTATCGGCCCCCACCGGGGAGCTGTTTTTT.